Sequencing of this TCR beta chain was carried out in a study of blood T cell repertoires in COVID-19. Individuals drawn from 24 US areas were roughly 18 to 89 years old. Sequencing used immunoSEQ multiplex PCR; TCRdb keeps in-frame clones, though not all of them. The top ten clones hold over 6.5% of a sample with nearly 200,000 clones, approximately 83% of them seen once. The sequenced sample consisted of PBMCs or T cells enriched from blood (not recorded which). This TCR was recovered from a man aged 40-49 years who had recovered from COVID-19.

Written as DNA, the CDR3 is TGTGCCAGCAGCCAATGGTTTGCGGGGGCCAAAAACATTCAGTACTTC. Its protein product is CASSQWFAGAKNIQYF. The chain links TRBV3-1 (or the pseudogene TRBV3-2) to TRBJ2-4; D is perhaps TRBD2 (6 bases). Trimming took off 2 bases at V and 1 base at J, with 12 bases between the two ends. This CDR3 has 16 amino acids. The germline V gene encodes CDR1 LGHDT and CDR2 YNNKEL (reference sequence).